Listed below are T cell receptor beta chains from one sample, sequenced in a study of blood T cell repertoires in COVID-19. Sequencing was performed with immunoSEQ multiplex PCR; in TCRdb, only in-frame clones are kept and a portion is missing. In the table there are some 330,000 clones, about 87% of which are singletons. Sample: PBMCs or T cells enriched from blood (not recorded which). Receptors originate from a young man who had recovered from COVID-19. Both conserved end residues are part of each CDR3. The order of the fields is V gene, J gene, D gene, clone size, CDR3 DNA, CDR3 protein. The D gene is left open where the match is weak. Some rows mark clone size as missing; the rest say once, few, many or name a class of expanded clone.

V: TRBV7-3
J: TRBJ2-1
D: TRBD1
size: NA
DNA: TGTGCCAGCAGCCGGACAGGGGGTCCCTACAATGAGCAGTTCTTC
CDR3: CASSRTGGPYNEQFF

V: TRBV18
J: TRBJ2-7
D: TRBD1
size: NA
DNA: TGTGCCAGCTCACCGCGTACAGGGGGCGTCTACGAGCAGTACTTC
CDR3: CASSPRTGGVYEQYF

V: TRBV5-4
J: TRBJ2-1
D: TRBD2
size: NA
DNA: TGTGCCAGCAGCGCGGGGACTAGCGGGTTTTACAATGAGCAGTTCTTC
CDR3: CASSAGTSGFYNEQFF

V: TRBV19
J: TRBJ1-2
D: NA
size: NA
DNA: TGTGCCAGTAGGCGACAGTCCTATGGCTACACCTTC
CDR3: CASRRQSYGYTF

V: TRBV10-3
J: TRBJ2-7
D: NA
size: NA
DNA: TGTGCCATCAGAGAAACAGGGGGGGGATACGAGCAGTACTTC
CDR3: CAIRETGGGYEQYF

V: TRBV6-5
J: TRBJ2-3
D: NA
size: NA
DNA: TGTGCCAGCAGTTACAGGGGGGGAGATACGCAGTATTTT
CDR3: CASSYRGGDTQYF

V: TRBV18
J: TRBJ2-6
D: NA
size: NA
DNA: TGTGCCAGCTCATCCCTTTCAGGGGCTGGGGCCAACGTCCTGACTTTC
CDR3: CASSSLSGAGANVLTF

V: TRBV12-3/TRBV12-4
J: TRBJ1-1
D: NA
size: NA
DNA: TGTGCCAGCAGTTTGGGGGGGAGGACTGAAGCTTTCTTT
CDR3: CASSLGGRTEAFF

V: TRBV27
J: TRBJ1-2
D: NA
size: once
DNA: TGTGCCAGCAGTTTAAACGGGGAAAACCATGGCTACACCTTC
CDR3: CASSLNGENHGYTF

V: TRBV6-5
J: TRBJ2-7
D: TRBD1
size: once
DNA: TGTGCCAGCAGTTATACCGGGACAGGGAAGTCCTACGAGCAGTACTTC
CDR3: CASSYTGTGKSYEQYF

V: TRBV6-5
J: TRBJ1-2
D: NA
size: NA
DNA: TGTGCCAGCAGTTACTCGGAGGGAAGTCTGCGTGGCTACACCTTC
CDR3: CASSYSEGSLRGYTF

V: TRBV7-2
J: TRBJ1-3
D: NA
size: NA
DNA: TGTGCCAGCAGCTTAGTCTCTTCACAGGCTGTCTCTGGAAACACCATATATTTT
CDR3: CASSLVSSQAVSGNTIYF

V: TRBV10-1
J: TRBJ1-5
D: NA
size: NA
DNA: TGCGCCAGCACGACAGATAATCAGCCCCAGCATTTT
CDR3: CASTTDNQPQHF

V: TRBV9
J: TRBJ1-1
D: NA
size: NA
DNA: TGTGCCAGCAGCGTAACGGGAGCGAACACTGAAGCTTTCTTT
CDR3: CASSVTGANTEAFF

V: TRBV14
J: TRBJ2-3
D: NA
size: NA
DNA: TGTGCCAGCAGCCAAGATAGGCAAAGCGGGACGCAGTATTTT
CDR3: CASSQDRQSGTQYF

V: TRBV7-9
J: TRBJ2-3
D: TRBD1
size: NA
DNA: TGTGCCAGCAGCTTAGCTAGGGCAGGGGGCTGGGATACGCAGTATTTT
CDR3: CASSLARAGGWDTQYF

V: TRBV5-6
J: TRBJ1-1
D: NA
size: few
DNA: TGTGCCAGCAGCCAGGGTGGCTCTGAAGCTTTCTTT
CDR3: CASSQGGSEAFF

V: TRBV30
J: TRBJ1-2
D: NA
size: NA
DNA: TGTGCCTGGGCCCCTACAGGGCGCTGGGGCTACACCTTC
CDR3: CAWAPTGRWGYTF

V: TRBV6-4
J: TRBJ2-1
D: TRBD1
size: NA
DNA: TGTGCCAGCAGTCCCCGACAGGGGGCGGCCAATGAGCAGTTCTTC
CDR3: CASSPRQGAANEQFF

V: TRBV5-6
J: TRBJ2-5
D: TRBD2
size: NA
DNA: TGTGCCAGCAACCGAAAGGACGGTGGGAGGGCCCAGTACTTC
CDR3: CASNRKDGGRAQYF

V: TRBV27
J: TRBJ1-2
D: TRBD1
size: NA
DNA: TGTGCCAGCAGTTCCGACAGGGGGCAGGATGGCTACACCTTC
CDR3: CASSSDRGQDGYTF

V: TRBV7-9
J: TRBJ2-1
D: TRBD1
size: NA
DNA: TGTGCCAGCAGCCCCCGGGACAGGGGCGATGAGCAGTTCTTC
CDR3: CASSPRDRGDEQFF

V: TRBV19
J: TRBJ2-1
D: TRBD1
size: once
DNA: TGTGCCAGTAGGGCCCCGGGACAGGGTATTAATGAGCAGTTCTTC
CDR3: CASRAPGQGINEQFF

V: TRBV28
J: TRBJ1-1
D: TRBD1
size: NA
DNA: TGTGCCAGCAGTTTAGGACAGGGGAACACTGAAGCTTTCTTT
CDR3: CASSLGQGNTEAFF

V: TRBV7-9
J: TRBJ2-7
D: NA
size: NA
DNA: TGTGCCAGCAGCCGGGACTACGAGCAGTACTTC
CDR3: CASSRDYEQYF

V: TRBV19
J: TRBJ2-6
D: TRBD1
size: NA
DNA: TGTGCCAGTAGGACAGGGGGTCCCTCTGGGGCCAACGTCCTGACTTTC
CDR3: CASRTGGPSGANVLTF

V: TRBV7-9
J: TRBJ2-5
D: TRBD2
size: NA
DNA: TGTGCCAGCAGCTCCTCCGAGACTAGCGCCCAGTACTTC
CDR3: CASSSSETSAQYF

V: TRBV4-1
J: TRBJ2-7
D: NA
size: NA
DNA: TGCGCCAGCAGCCCCGGGGGCTACGAGCAGTACTTC
CDR3: CASSPGGYEQYF

V: TRBV7-9
J: TRBJ1-4
D: NA
size: NA
DNA: TGTGCCAGCAGCTTAGTCAGCGGAAAACTGTTTTTT
CDR3: CASSLVSGKLFF

V: TRBV14
J: TRBJ2-7
D: NA
size: once
DNA: TGTGCCAGCAGCCAAGTCGCGGGCTTCTACGAGCAGTACTTC
CDR3: CASSQVAGFYEQYF

V: TRBV21-1
J: TRBJ2-3
D: NA
size: NA
DNA: TGTGCCAGCAGGGACAGGGGGAACCCCACAGATACGCAGTATTTT
CDR3: CASRDRGNPTDTQYF

V: TRBV24-1
J: TRBJ2-1
D: TRBD2
size: NA
DNA: TGTGCCACCAGTGATTTAGTCCTAGCGGGGGGTAATGAGCAGTTCTTC
CDR3: CATSDLVLAGGNEQFF

V: TRBV6-5
J: TRBJ2-7
D: NA
size: once
DNA: TGTGCCAGCAGTCTCCCCGGGGAGCAGTACTTC
CDR3: CASSLPGEQYF

V: TRBV19
J: TRBJ2-3
D: NA
size: NA
DNA: TGTGCCAGTAGTATGGGGAGTTCGGTGTATTTT
CDR3: CASSMGSSVYF

V: TRBV25-1
J: TRBJ1-6
D: NA
size: once
DNA: TGTGCCAGCAGTAAACAGGGAGTATATTCACCCCTCCACTTT
CDR3: CASSKQGVYSPLHF

V: TRBV3-1/TRBV3-2
J: TRBJ1-5
D: NA
size: NA
DNA: TGTGCCAGCAGCCAAGGTTGGGGTAAGGGGCAGCCCCAGCATTTT
CDR3: CASSQGWGKGQPQHF

V: TRBV5-4
J: TRBJ2-1
D: NA
size: NA
DNA: TGTGCCAGCAGCTCCGAGGTAGCGAATGAGCAGTTCTTC
CDR3: CASSSEVANEQFF

V: TRBV2
J: TRBJ1-1
D: NA
size: NA
DNA: TGTGCCAGCGCTCTTCGGGGTTTCACTGAAGCTTTCTTT
CDR3: CASALRGFTEAFF

V: TRBV29-1
J: TRBJ2-7
D: TRBD1
size: NA
DNA: TGCAGCGTTGGGACAGGGTACTCCTACGAGCAGTACTTC
CDR3: CSVGTGYSYEQYF

V: TRBV6-5
J: TRBJ2-2
D: TRBD1
size: NA
DNA: TGTGCCAGCAGTTCAGACAGGGTCCCCGGGGAGCTGTTTTTT
CDR3: CASSSDRVPGELFF

V: TRBV7-2
J: TRBJ2-5
D: NA
size: once
DNA: TGTGCCAGCAGCTTAGGGGGGGGCGTACAAGAGACCCAGTACTTC
CDR3: CASSLGGGVQETQYF